This entry lists 30 T cell receptor beta chains sequenced from one sample in a study of tumor-infiltrating lymphocytes in oesophageal squamous cell carcinoma. TCRdb passed the PCR reads through MiXCR, listing each CDR3 protein once. The profile shows 15,000 to 20,000 distinct CDR3 sequences, about 38% of them singletons. Input material: normal esophageal tissue next to the tumor. The receptors stem from a male donor with esophageal squamous cell carcinoma.

This clonotype was counted between two and nine times. This chain uses TRBV9 with TRBJ2-7; tentatively, D is TRBD2 (6 bases). V was cut by 3 bases and J by 7 bases, with 20 bases left in between. The CDR3 length is 15 residues. Per germline, CDR1 SGDLS and CDR2 YYNGEE. This CDR3 is CASSARDSGGVEQYF. CDR3 sequence (DNA): TGTGCCAGCAGCGCCCGGGACTCGGGTGGGGTTGAGCAGTACTTC.

By share of the sample, this clonotype is medium-sized. The chain recombines TRBV7-2 with TRBJ2-3, with D tentatively TRBD2 (5 bases). Germline lookup yields CDR1 SGHTA and CDR2 FQGNSA. V was shortened by 5 bases and J by 9 bases, with 18 bases between the two germline ends. The CDR3 contains 14 residues. The CDR3: CASSPQSSQRTQYF. DNA for the CDR3: TGTGCCAGCAGCCCCCAGTCCTCCCAGCGGACGCAGTATTTT.

This clonotype was recorded a few times. The CDR3 reads CASSNIITGDFNYGYTF. The CDR3 nucleotides read TGTGCCAGCAGCAATATCATCACAGGGGATTTTAACTATGGCTACACCTTC. This rearrangement joins TRBV7-9 to TRBJ1-2, with 7 bases identical to TRBD1. Germline lookup yields CDR1 SEHNR and CDR2 FQNEAQ (reference sequence). Trimming removed 5 bases from V and 1 base from J; junction bases left unmatched: 13. The CDR3 spans 17 residues.

The chain has TRBV7-2 and TRBJ2-3; D perhaps matches TRBD2 (5 bases). This CDR3 contains 15 residues. V was clipped by 2 bases and J by 14 bases, with 23 bases between them. Germline V lookup: CDR1 SGHTA, CDR2 FQGNSA. The CDR3 sequence: CASSLFIANTGELYF. DNA of the CDR3: TGTGCCAGCAGCTTATTCATAGCGAACACCGGGGAGCTGTATTTT.

The rearrangement joins TRBV7-8 to TRBJ1-1, with D hard to call. CDR1 is SGHVS and CDR2 is FQNEAQ in the germline V gene. The CDR3 contains 13 residues. Between the trimmed V and J ends, which lost 2 bases and 3 bases, there was a span of 7 bases. CDR3 bases: TGTGCCAGCAGCTTAAGCGGGTACACTGAAGCTTTCTTT. Translating it yields CASSLSGYTEAFF. Full variable domain (outside the CDR3, taken from reference TRBV7-8 and TRBJ1-1): GAGVSQSPRYKVAKRGQDVALRCDPISGHVSLFWYQQALGQGPEFLTYFQNEAQLDKSGLPSDRFFAERPEGSVSTLKIQRTQQEDSAVYLCASSLSGYTEAFFGQGTRLTVV.

This clonotype occurred a few times. V is TRBV12-3 or TRBV12-4 and J is TRBJ2-5, with D tentatively TRBD2 (6 bases). This CDR3 region has 13 residues. V shed 7 bases and J shed 4 bases, with 13 bases lying between them. CDR3 DNA sequence: TGTGCCAGCAACGGAGGGGTCTTAGAGACCCAGTACTTC. Residues: CASNGGVLETQYF.

There are many counts of this clonotype. The V and J genes are TRBV5-4 and TRBJ2-4, with TRBD1 matching 8 bases. Germline assignment: CDR1 SGHNT and CDR2 YYREEE (reference sequence). J lost 3 bases, V lost 4 bases, and 12 bases had no gene match. This CDR3 contains 17 residues. CDR3 DNA: TGTGCCAGCAGCCCTGGACAGGGAAGCCTTGGCAAAAACATTCAGTACTTC. It codes for CASSPGQGSLGKNIQYF.

CDR3 sequence (DNA): TGTGCCAGCTCACCAGGGGGGGGAAGCACTGAAGCTTTCTTT. As protein: CASSPGGGSTEAFF. This sequence joins TRBV18 and TRBJ1-1, with D perhaps TRBD1 (5 bases). Germline V gene data show CDR1 as KGHSH and CDR2 as LQKENI. The CDR3 runs 14 residues. The V gene lost 2 bases and the J gene lost 4 bases, with 11 bases spanning the gap.

The chain couples TRBV12-3 or TRBV12-4 to TRBJ2-1, with D possibly being TRBD2 (5 bases). The CDR3 sequence is 14 residues long. Trimming removed 2 bases at V and 4 bases at J, with 9 bases between. CDR3 coding DNA: TGTGCCAGCAGTTTACGCGGGTCGTACAATGAGCAGTTCTTC. It yields the protein CASSLRGSYNEQFF.

This clonotype is labeled as medium-sized. The J gene is TRBJ2-4, the V gene TRBV7-2; D remains ambiguous. The V and J ends lost 9 bases and 1 base respectively, with 10 bases between them. The CDR3 is 13 amino acids. CDR1 and CDR2 from the germline V gene are SGHTA and FQGNSA. In DNA, the CDR3 is TGTGCCAGATACGACACCGCCAAAAACATTCAGTACTTC. This codes for CARYDTAKNIQYF. The full variable domain, completed using reference TRBV7-2 and TRBJ2-4, is GAGVSQSPSNKVTEKGKDVELRCDPISGHTALYWYRQSLGQGLEFLIYFQGNSAPDKSGLPSDRFSAERTGGSVSTLTIQRTQQEDSAVYLCARYDTAKNIQYFGAGTRLSVL.

This clonotype was picked up a small number of times. Just one base apart from a much larger clone, this may be a read error. The V gene is TRBV6-1, the J gene TRBJ2-1; 14 bases match TRBD2. Germline CDR1 reads MNHNS; CDR2 reads SASEGT. V shed 7 bases and J 10 bases; nucleotides not matched to a gene: 9. The CDR3 is made up of 15 amino acids. Here the CDR3 DNA reads TGTGCCAGCAATAGGGGACTAGCGGGAGTTGTCGAGCAGTTCTTC. This encodes CASNRGLAGVVEQFF.

The chain combines TRBV24-1 with TRBJ2-5, with D possibly matching TRBD2 (5 bases). V lost 3 bases and J 11 bases, leaving 21 bases between the germline ends. This CDR3 has 15 residues. CDR1 and CDR2 from the germline V gene are KGHDR and SFDVKD. The CDR3 DNA sequence: TGTGCCACCAGTGATAATAGCGCGAACTACAATGAGCAGTACTTC. As protein: CATSDNSANYNEQYF.

V usage is TRBV5-1 and J usage is TRBJ1-1; D not certain. CDR3 length equals 16 residues. Trimming took 4 bases from V and 2 from J, leaving 18 bases between them. Per the germline V gene, CDR1 is SGHRS and CDR2 is YFSETQ. The chain's CDR3 is CASSKDGRAYNTEAFF. In DNA, the CDR3 is TGCGCCAGCAGCAAGGATGGGAGGGCGTATAACACTGAAGCTTTCTTT.

This clonotype was seen many times. The V and J genes are TRBV11-2 and TRBJ1-2; no firm D call. Trimming removed 4 bases from V and 4 bases from J, with 13 bases in between. This CDR3 region has 14 residues. Germline CDR1 is SGHAT and CDR2 is FQNNGV. The CDR3 loop reads CASSWTPAGYGYTF. Here the CDR3 DNA reads TGTGCCAGCAGCTGGACCCCGGCGGGCTATGGCTACACCTTC.

In regard to this clonotype: A junction boundary mismatches the germline segment, possibly from a read error. The V call is TRBV7-6, the J call TRBJ1-1; unclear D gene. The CDR3 has 14 amino acids. From germline, CDR1 is SGHVS and CDR2 FNYEAQ. This chain's CDR3 is CACSFDGPNTEAFF. For the CDR3, the DNA is TGTGCCTGCAGCTTCGACGGGCCCAACACTGAAGCTTTCTTT.

This clonotype was detected only a few times. The chain couples TRBV7-8 to TRBJ2-2; possibly TRBD1 for D (5 bases). The length of the CDR3 is 15 residues. V lost 1 base, J lost 3 bases, and 9 bases lay in between. CDR1 and CDR2 from the germline V gene are SGHVS and FQNEAQ. The CDR3, as DNA: TGTGCCAGCAGCTTAGGGCAGGGATACACCGGGGAGCTGTTTTTT. This translates into CASSLGQGYTGELFF.

This clonotype was seen once. A junction end diverges from the germline sequence, so it may reflect a read error. J is TRBJ2-2 and V is TRBV14; the match to TRBD2 covers 7 bases. There are 16 residues in the CDR3. The germline V gene encodes CDR1 SGHDN and CDR2 FVKESK. In nucleotides, the CDR3 is TGTACCAGCAGCCAAGTTCCGGGAGGCCCCACCGGGGAGCTGTTTTTT. Translated, it gives CTSSQVPGGPTGELFF.

The gene calls are TRBV6-6 and TRBJ2-3, with 7 bases lining up with TRBD1. Germline loops: CDR1 MNHNY, CDR2 SVGAGI (reference sequence). J was trimmed by 7 bases and V by 5 bases; bases with no gene match: 6. CDR3 length: 13 amino acids. CDR3 in DNA: TGTGCCAGCAGTACTCCGGGACAGAATACGCAGTATTTT. This sequence encodes CASSTPGQNTQYF.

This clonotype was observed a handful of times. The genes are TRBV2 and TRBJ1-4; D is unresolved. The CDR3 loop spans 13 amino acids. Germline V gives CDR1 SNHLY, CDR2 FYNNEI. V dropped 10 bases and J dropped 1 base, with 10 bases sitting between them. CDR3 nucleotide sequence: TGTGCCACAGATCCGGGAACTAATGAAAAACTGTTTTTT. This sequence encodes CATDPGTNEKLFF.

The chain carries TRBV7-2 and TRBJ1-2, with D possibly TRBD1 on 6 matching bases. Germline loops: CDR1 SGHTA, CDR2 FQGNSA. V was cut by 2 bases and J by 0 bases, with 10 bases left in between. The CDR3 has 15 residues. The CDR3 DNA sequence: TGTGCCAGCAGCTTACAGGGGCTTTCTAACTATGGCTACACCTTC. Its protein is CASSLQGLSNYGYTF.

By sample fraction, this clonotype is medium-sized. The genes are TRBV12-3 or TRBV12-4 and TRBJ2-1, with no clear D. CDR3 length: 14 amino acids. V lost 5 bases, J lost 5 bases, and 13 bases lay in between. The CDR3 region has the DNA TGTGCCAGCAGTATCCCAGGAATAAACAATGAGCAGTTCTTC. This gives the protein CASSIPGINNEQFF.

This clonotype occurred many times. The chain carries TRBV11-2 and TRBJ1-1; the D gene is possibly TRBD1 (5 bases). The CDR3 totals 12 residues. Germline V gives CDR1 SGHAT, CDR2 FQNNGV. Trimming removed 3 bases at V and 11 bases at J, with 13 bases between. The CDR3 loop reads CASSFGTVEAFF. The CDR3 DNA sequence: TGTGCCAGCAGCTTCGGGACCGTGGAGGCTTTCTTT.

This clonotype is judged medium-sized. J is TRBJ2-1 and V is TRBV6-1; 11 bases line up with TRBD1. The CDR3 is 15 residues long. In germline, CDR1 is MNHNS, CDR2 SASEGT. Germline trimming cut 6 bases from V and 6 bases from J; bases unmatched to any gene: 7. CDR3 amino acids: CASSKDRGLFNEQFF. CDR3 DNA: TGTGCCAGCAGCAAGGACAGGGGGCTGTTCAATGAGCAGTTCTTC.

The table lists this clonotype with many counts. The rearrangement uses TRBV28 and TRBJ2-7; possible D gene TRBD2, 5 bases. Looked up from germline, CDR1 is MDHEN and CDR2 is SYDVKM. This CDR3 is 13 amino acids long. V lost 2 bases and J lost 5, with 10 bases in between. The CDR3 spells CASSLPGNNEQYF. CDR3 nucleotide sequence: TGTGCCAGCAGTTTACCGGGGAATAACGAGCAGTACTTC.

The J gene is TRBJ2-4, the V gene TRBV3-1, with D possibly TRBD2 on 5 matching bases. The CDR3 sequence is 15 residues long. Germline V gene sequence: CDR1 LGHDT, CDR2 YNNKEL (reference sequence). Trimming took 5 bases from V and 1 from J, leaving 12 bases between them. This CDR3 reads CASSSIGGAKNIQYF. The CDR3 DNA is TGTGCCAGCAGCTCCATTGGCGGGGCCAAAAACATTCAGTACTTC.

This rearrangement joins TRBV7-9 to TRBJ2-3, with D tentatively TRBD2 (6 bases). Looked up from germline, CDR1 is SEHNR and CDR2 is FQNEAQ (reference sequence). Trimming took 4 bases from V and 0 from J, leaving 11 bases between them. The CDR3 runs 15 residues. CDR3: CASSSPGLSTDTQYF. CDR3 in DNA: TGTGCCAGCAGCTCACCTGGACTAAGCACAGATACGCAGTATTTT.

The rearrangement joins TRBV11-3 to TRBJ1-6; D is ambiguous. CDR3 length: 15 amino acids. Trimming removed 2 bases from V and 7 bases from J, with 12 bases in between. Looked up from germline, CDR1 is SGHNT and CDR2 is YENEEA. CDR3 residues: CASSLRTAQNSPLHF. CDR3 coding DNA: TGTGCCAGCAGCTTACGTACAGCCCAAAATTCACCCCTCCACTTT. The full variable domain, with the rest looked up from reference TRBV11-3 and TRBJ1-6, is EAGVVQSPRYKIIEKKQPVAFWCNPISGHNTLYWYLQNLGQGPELLIRYENEEAVDDSQLPKDRFSAERLKGVDSTLKIQPAELGDSAVYLCASSLRTAQNSPLHFGNGTRLTVT.

Notes on this clonotype: No conserved phenylalanine or tryptophan ends this CDR3, so it is likely a read error. It is unclear where the CDR3 begins or ends on the DNA, so no DNA is shown, and the CDR3 is as TCRdb lists it. The rearrangement joins TRBV10-3 to TRBJ2-7; the table's D gene call, TRBD1, was not cross checked with the DNA. Germline V gene data show CDR1 as ENHRY and CDR2 as SYGVKD. The CDR3 has 16 amino acids, counting both end residues. CDR3 sequence: CAITQDRDYYGYTFGS.

The chain joins TRBV15 to TRBJ2-5; 9 bases map to TRBD1. The J segment lost 5 bases and the V segment lost 1 base, leaving 8 bases of the junction unmatched. The CDR3 has 16 residues. The germline V gene encodes CDR1 LNHNV and CDR2 YYDKDF (reference sequence). Written as DNA, the CDR3 is TGTGCCACCAGCAGAGGCGATTACAGGGGGCCGGAGACCCAGTACTTC. This translates into CATSRGDYRGPETQYF.

This clonotype was found once. V is TRBV27 and J is TRBJ2-1, with D maybe TRBD2 (6 bases). The J call could be wrong; TRBJ2-7 is a better fit for the DNA end. Germline values: CDR1 MNHEY, CDR2 SMNVEV (reference sequence). The CDR3 spans 15 residues. CDR3 protein: CASSSAGAGRDEQYF. The CDR3, as DNA: TGTGCCAGCAGTTCGGCTGGCGCGGGACGGGACGAGCAGTACTTC.